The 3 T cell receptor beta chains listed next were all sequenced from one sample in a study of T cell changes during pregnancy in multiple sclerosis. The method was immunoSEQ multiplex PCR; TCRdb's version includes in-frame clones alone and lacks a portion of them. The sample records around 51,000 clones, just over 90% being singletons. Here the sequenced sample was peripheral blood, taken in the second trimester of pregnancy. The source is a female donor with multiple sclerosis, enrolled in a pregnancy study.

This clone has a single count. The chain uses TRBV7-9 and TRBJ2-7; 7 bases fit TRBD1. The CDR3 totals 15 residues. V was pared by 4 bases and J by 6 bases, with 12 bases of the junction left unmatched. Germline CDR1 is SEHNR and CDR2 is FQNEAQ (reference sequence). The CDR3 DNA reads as TGTGCCAGCAGCTCCCAAAGACAGGGTCCAGGCGAGCAGTACTTC. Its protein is CASSSQRQGPGEQYF.

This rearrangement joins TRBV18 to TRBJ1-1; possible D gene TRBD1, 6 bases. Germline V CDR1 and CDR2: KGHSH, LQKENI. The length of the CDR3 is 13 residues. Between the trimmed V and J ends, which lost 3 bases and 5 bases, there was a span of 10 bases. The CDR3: CASSPRGGTEAFF. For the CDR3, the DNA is TGTGCCAGCTCACCTAGGGGGGGGACTGAAGCTTTCTTT.

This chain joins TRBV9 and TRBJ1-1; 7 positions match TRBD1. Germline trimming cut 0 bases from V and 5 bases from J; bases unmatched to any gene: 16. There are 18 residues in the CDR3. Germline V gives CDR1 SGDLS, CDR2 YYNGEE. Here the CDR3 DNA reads TGTGCCAGCAGCGTAGAACCCCTCCTCACAGGGGTGGGAACTGAAGCTTTCTTT. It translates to CASSVEPLLTGVGTEAFF.